This TCR beta chain was sequenced in a study of somatic mutations in cytotoxic T cells in rheumatoid arthritis. Study-level information: Patient blood was drawn as 30 ml EDTA; the draw came right after diagnosis and before any treatment. Points from the study as a whole: With age, CD8+ clonality increased in rheumatoid arthritis patients, whereas no such increase appeared in healthy controls.

Germline CDR1 is LNHDA and CDR2 is SQIVND (reference sequence). The V and J ends lost 5 bases and 0 bases respectively, with 17 bases between them. This CDR3 spans 16 amino acids. Concerning this clone itself: Its antigen is undetermined.

TCRdb's copy holds only in-frame clones and misses some; the assay was immunoSEQ multiplex PCR. In the table there are around 19,000 clones, roughly 82% of which are singletons. Sequenced material: CD8+ T cells sorted from blood. This chain links TRBV19 with TRBJ2-7, with a possible D match to TRBD2 (5 bases). The source is an adult with rheumatoid arthritis. Written as DNA, the CDR3 is TGTGCCAGTAGTGATCAATGGCGGGCCCTCTCCTACGAGCAGTACTTC. Translated, it gives CASSDQWRALSYEQYF.